These 20 T cell receptor beta chains originate from one sample sequenced in a study of T cell clones after liver transplantation. Sequencing was performed with immunoSEQ multiplex PCR; in TCRdb, only in-frame clones are kept and a portion is missing. The profile covers approximately 75,000 clones, with 80% appearing a single time and 0.79% taken by the ten largest. The sequencing used CD4+ T cells from blood, collected 12 months after liver transplant. The origin of the receptors is a human patient who received a liver transplant. Part of the T cells may come from the graft donor.

This clone was picked up a small number of times. The J gene is TRBJ2-5, the V gene TRBV5-1, with TRBD1 identical over 9 bases. The V gene's germline CDR1 is SGHRS and CDR2 YFSETQ. The CDR3 sequence is 16 residues long. V shed 2 bases, J shed 7 bases, and the junction held 12 bases outside the gene matches. CDR3 in DNA: TGCGCCAGCAGCTTACCCACGGGACAGGGAAAGGGGACCCAGTACTTC. Protein product: CASSLPTGQGKGTQYF.

The V gene is TRBV2, the J gene TRBJ2-3; no clear D. CDR1 SNHLY and CDR2 FYNNEI come from the germline V gene. This CDR3 is built from 13 residues. V lost 1 base to trimming and J lost 3 bases, with 5 bases between them. In nucleotides, the CDR3 is TGTGCCAGCAGTGAAGTCGTTACAGATACGCAGTATTTT. This gives the protein CASSEVVTDTQYF.

This rearrangement joins TRBV27 to TRBJ2-7, with D unresolved. The V gene's germline CDR1 is MNHEY and CDR2 SMNVEV (reference sequence). Trimming cost V 4 bases and J 12 bases, with 13 bases left between them. The CDR3 spans 11 residues. The CDR3 DNA sequence: TGTGCCAGCAGTTCTCCCGGGTTTGGGTACTTC. It yields the protein CASSSPGFGYF.

J is TRBJ1-1 and V is TRBV29-1; D is uncertain. V lost 7 bases, J lost 2 bases, and 8 bases lay in between. CDR1 and CDR2 from the germline V gene are SQVTM and ANQGSEA. The CDR3 extends over 11 amino acids. This CDR3 is CSAWGNTEAFF. The CDR3 bases are TGCAGCGCATGGGGAAACACTGAAGCTTTCTTT.

J is TRBJ1-1 and V is TRBV27; TRBD1 is a possible D gene (5 bases). This CDR3 is 14 amino acids long. CDR1 and CDR2 from the germline V gene are MNHEY and SMNVEV (reference sequence). V lost 6 bases, J lost 0 bases, and 11 bases lay in between. Written as DNA, the CDR3 is TGTGCCAGCAGCCGGGAGGGGATGAACACTGAAGCTTTCTTT. Translated: CASSREGMNTEAFF.

The chain joins TRBV7-2 to TRBJ2-1; 7 positions agree with TRBD1. Per the germline V gene, CDR1 is SGHTA and CDR2 is FQGNSA. The CDR3 contains 15 residues. Trimming took 1 base from V and 1 from J; bases not matched to a gene: 1. The CDR3 bases are TGTGCCAGCAGCTTAGGGGGACAGTCCTACAATGAGCAGTTCTTC. Amino acids: CASSLGGQSYNEQFF.

On this clone: Other nucleotide sequences from this sample produce the same CDR3. The CDR3 reads CASSGGSQETQYF. The CDR3 region has the DNA TGTGCCAGCAGTGGAGGAAGCCAAGAGACCCAGTACTTC. The chain joins TRBV2 to TRBJ2-5; no clear D gene. Trimming shortened V by 4 bases and J by 1 base, and 7 bases separated the two germline ends. CDR1 is SNHLY and CDR2 is FYNNEI in the germline V gene. The CDR3 contains 13 residues.

V usage is TRBV5-1 and J usage is TRBJ2-2, with D perhaps matching TRBD1 (5 bases). Trimming pared 1 base from V and 2 bases from J, leaving 9 bases between. Germline lookup yields CDR1 SGHRS and CDR2 YFSETQ. CDR3 length equals 15 residues. The CDR3 sequence is CASSLIGVNTGELFF. CDR3 nucleotide sequence: TGCGCCAGCAGCTTGATAGGGGTAAACACCGGGGAGCTGTTTTTT.

This clone was seen a single time. The chain uses TRBV6-6 and TRBJ1-1; D is unresolved. The ends were cut back, 5 bases at V and 6 bases at J, with 16 bases in the middle. The CDR3 length is 14 residues. Germline loops: CDR1 MNHNY, CDR2 SVGAGI (reference sequence). CDR3 DNA: TGTGCCAGCAGTAACCCCGGAGGTGGGGCTGAAGCTTTCTTT. Translation gives CASSNPGGGAEAFF.

This clone has more than one count but fewer than ten. The rearrangement links TRBV6-5 to TRBJ2-5, with 10 positions matching TRBD1. The germline V gene has CDR1 MNHEY and CDR2 SVGAGI. The trim removed 0 bases at V and 3 bases at J, leaving 1 base unmatched. This CDR3 has 15 amino acids. The CDR3 region has the DNA TGTGCCAGCAGTTACTCGGGACAGGGGAAAGAGACCCAGTACTTC. This codes for CASSYSGQGKETQYF.

This clone was seen more than once but under ten times. The chain is built from TRBV7-3 and TRBJ2-5, with 8 bases that match TRBD2. The CDR3 contains 15 residues. The junction had 3 bases not matched to a gene; V was cut back by 0 bases and J by 3 bases. Per the germline V gene, CDR1 is SGHTA and CDR2 is FQGTGA. The CDR3 is CASSLTGTREETQYF. CDR3 sequence (DNA): TGTGCCAGCAGCTTAACGGGGACTAGGGAAGAGACCCAGTACTTC.

V and J are TRBV29-1 and TRBJ2-7; D remains unclear. This CDR3 spans 10 amino acids. V was cut by 4 bases and J by 9 bases, with 10 bases left in between. CDR1 is SQVTM, CDR2 ANQGSEA, per germline. CDR3 DNA: TGCAGCGTTGGATCCGAGATGCAGTACTTC. It translates to CSVGSEMQYF.

This chain uses TRBV20-1 with TRBJ1-1; D gene ambiguous. Germline V CDR1 and CDR2: DFQATT, SNEGSKA (reference sequence). This CDR3 comprises 11 residues. Written as DNA, the CDR3 is TGCAGCGCTTCGGCGCAGCGTGAAGCTTTCTTT. Its translation: CSASAQREAFF.

The rearrangement uses TRBV18 and TRBJ2-3, with D unresolved. The germline V gene has CDR1 KGHSH and CDR2 LQKENI. The CDR3 runs to 13 residues. V lost 1 base and J 2 bases, leaving 4 bases between the germline ends. The CDR3 DNA sequence: TGTGCCAGCTCACCACGGGCCACAGATACGCAGTATTTT. Its translation is CASSPRATDTQYF.

The chain is built from TRBV7-3 and TRBJ2-1; TRBD1 matches 8 bases. From germline, CDR1 is SGHTA and CDR2 FQGTGA. The length of the CDR3 is 15 residues. V shed 1 base, J shed 3 bases, and the junction held 2 bases outside the gene matches. CDR3 loop: CASSLRTGSYNEQFF. Here the CDR3 DNA reads TGTGCCAGCAGCTTAAGGACAGGGAGCTACAATGAGCAGTTCTTC.

This sequence joins TRBV20-1 and TRBJ2-1, with D unclear. The CDR3 loop spans 10 amino acids. CDR1 is DFQATT, CDR2 SNEGSKA, per germline (reference sequence). The CDR3 bases are TGCAGCGCGTCCGACAATGAGCAGTTCTTC. It specifies CSASDNEQFF.

This clone was seen only once. The V gene is TRBV11-2, the J gene TRBJ2-2; D may match TRBD1 or TRBD2 (5 bases each). The CDR3 consists of 15 residues. V shed 4 bases and J shed 7 bases, with 16 bases lying between them. Germline-derived CDR1 and CDR2 are SGHAT and FQNNGV. DNA for the CDR3: TGTGCCAGCAGCTATATTACGGGGACGATCGGGGAGCTGTTTTTT. Translating gives CASSYITGTIGELFF.

The rearrangement uses TRBV9 and TRBJ1-2; D gene unclear. The germline gives CDR1 SGDLS, CDR2 YYNGEE. This CDR3 comprises 14 residues. V lost 0 bases, J lost 7 bases, and 13 bases lay in between. The chain's CDR3 is CASSVGLGRVGYTF. In DNA, the CDR3 is TGTGCCAGCAGCGTAGGGCTAGGGCGGGTTGGCTACACCTTC. Using reference TRBV9 and TRBJ1-2 for the parts outside the CDR3, the full variable domain is DSGVTQTPKHLITATGQRVTLRCSPRSGDLSVYWYQQSLDQGLQFLIQYYNGEERAKGNILERFSAQQFPDLHSELNLSSLELGDSALYFCASSVGLGRVGYTFGSGTRLTVV.

The chain links TRBV15 to TRBJ2-7, with D tentatively TRBD1 (6 bases). The germline CDR1 and CDR2 sequences are LNHNV and YYDKDF (reference sequence). This CDR3 spans 16 amino acids. With 1 base removed from V and 4 bases from J, the gap between germline ends came to 17 bases. The CDR3 DNA reads as TGTGCCACCAGCAGAGGATACAGGGAGATTCCATACGAGCAGTACTTC. This translates into CATSRGYREIPYEQYF.

This clone was seen a few times. This sequence joins TRBV14 and TRBJ1-2, with D unresolved. Germline assignment: CDR1 SGHDN and CDR2 FVKESK. CDR3 length: 14 amino acids. Trimming removed 4 bases at V and 1 base at J, with 10 bases between. The CDR3, as DNA: TGTGCCAGCAGCCCCCGTGGGGATAACTATGGCTACACCTTC. Translation: CASSPRGDNYGYTF.